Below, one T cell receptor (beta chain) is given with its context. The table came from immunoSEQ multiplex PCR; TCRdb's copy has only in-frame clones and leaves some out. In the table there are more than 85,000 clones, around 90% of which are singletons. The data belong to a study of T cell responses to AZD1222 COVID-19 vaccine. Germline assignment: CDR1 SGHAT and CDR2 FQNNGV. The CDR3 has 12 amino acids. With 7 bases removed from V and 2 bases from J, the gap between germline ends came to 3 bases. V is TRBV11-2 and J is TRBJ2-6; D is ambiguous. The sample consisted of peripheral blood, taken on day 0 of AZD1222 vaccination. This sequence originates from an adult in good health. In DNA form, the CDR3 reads TGTGCCAGCAAAGCTGGGGCCAACGTCCTGACTTTC. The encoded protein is CASKAGANVLTF.